This is a list of T cell receptor beta chains from one sample in a study of blood T cell repertoires in COVID-19. TCRdb keeps only in-frame clones here, not all; method: immunoSEQ multiplex PCR. The repertoire holds roughly 290,000 clones, with around 89% as singletons. Sequencing input: peripheral blood. The receptors were sampled from a man aged 25-45 years with acute or convalescent COVID-19. Both conserved end residues are part of each CDR3. D genes are given only for firm matches. The size of a clone is reported for some rows only, either as once, few or many, or as a class for expanded clones.

>TRBJ2-1|TRBV12-3/TRBV12-4|-|TRBD2
TGTGCCAGCGCCGGGAGGGGTGAGCAGTTCTTC
CASAGRGEQFF
>TRBJ1-1|TRBV3-1/TRBV3-2|-|-
TGTGCCAGCAGCCAAATGCCCTACGATAACACTGAAGCTTTCTTT
CASSQMPYDNTEAFF
>TRBJ1-2|TRBV2|-|-
TGTGCCAGCAGCGCCAACCAGGCGGGGGGCTACACCTTC
CASSANQAGGYTF
>TRBJ1-1|TRBV7-9|-|-
TGTGCCAGCAGCTCCACCGAAGGGGCGGGGACTGAAGCTTTCTTT
CASSSTEGAGTEAFF
>TRBJ2-1|TRBV5-6|-|-
TGTGCCAGCCAGAATTCGGGTGAGCAGTTCTTC
CASQNSGEQFF
>TRBJ1-2|TRBV7-9|-|TRBD1
TGTGCCAGCAGCCCGCGAACCCCCCGGGACAGGGCCGGCTATGGCTACACCTTC
CASSPRTPRDRAGYGYTF
>TRBJ2-5|TRBV15|-|TRBD2
TGTGCCACCAGCTGGGGGACTAGCGGGTCCCAAGAGACCCAGTACTTC
CATSWGTSGSQETQYF
>TRBJ1-5|TRBV12-5|-|-
TGTGCTAGTGGTTTGGTAATTGGGGCTTTT
CASGLVIGAF
>TRBJ1-1|TRBV2|-|TRBD1
TGTGCCAGCCCCCAGGACAGGTCCGTCGAAGCTTTCTTT
CASPQDRSVEAFF
>TRBJ1-5|TRBV30|-|TRBD1
TGTGCCTGGAGTGCCGGGACAGGGCTCAATCAGCCCCAGCATTTT
CAWSAGTGLNQPQHF
>TRBJ2-3|TRBV27|-|-
TGTGCCAGCAGTGCGTCTAGCACAGATACGCAGTATTTT
CASSASSTDTQYF
>TRBJ2-2|TRBV3-1/TRBV3-2|-|-
TGTGCCAGCAGCCGAGAGAGGGTAGTCGGGGAGCTGTTTTTT
CASSRERVVGELFF
>TRBJ2-7|TRBV5-1|few|-
TGCGCCAGCAGCGCAGGTTCCCTTTCGTACGAGCAGTACTTC
CASSAGSLSYEQYF
>TRBJ1-3|TRBV4-2|-|-
TGTGCCAGCAGCCAAGAACGCGGCGTCTCTGGAAACACCATATATTTT
CASSQERGVSGNTIYF
>TRBJ1-4|TRBV2|-|TRBD1
TGTGCCAGCAGTGAACGGACAGGGATAAATGAAAAACTGTTTTTT
CASSERTGINEKLFF
>TRBJ2-7|TRBV15|once|-
TGTGCCACCAGCAGAAAGACAGATTATATACCCTACGAGCAGTACTTC
CATSRKTDYIPYEQYF
>TRBJ2-7|TRBV19|-|TRBD2
TGTGCCAGTAGTGCCGGGACTAGCCTTTACGAGCAGTACTTC
CASSAGTSLYEQYF
>TRBJ2-1|TRBV4-1|-|-
TGCGCCAGCAGCCTGGGCAGCTCCTACAATGAGCAGTTCTTC
CASSLGSSYNEQFF
>TRBJ1-1|TRBV5-1|-|TRBD1
TGCGCCAGCAGCTTGTGGGACAGGGGAAACGCTGAAGCTTTCTTT
CASSLWDRGNAEAFF
>TRBJ1-2|TRBV6-1|-|-
TGTGCCAGCAGTGAACGCTGGACAGTCTTTCGGGCTAACTATGGCTACACCTTC
CASSERWTVFRANYGYTF
>TRBJ1-2|TRBV27|-|TRBD1
TGTGCCAGCAGACCGGAGACAGGGGGCGTAGGCTATGGCTACACCTTC
CASRPETGGVGYGYTF
>TRBJ1-5|TRBV2|-|-
TGTGCCAGCAGTCCGCTTTATACAGTTGGGAATCAGCCCCAGCATTTT
CASSPLYTVGNQPQHF
>TRBJ1-1|TRBV28|-|-
TGTGCCAGCAGTTGGAACAGGGTACCCATGGACACTGAAGCTTTCTTT
CASSWNRVPMDTEAFF
>TRBJ1-2|TRBV7-9|-|TRBD1
TGTGCCAGCAGCCTCCGGGACAGCGATCTCTATGGCTACACCTTC
CASSLRDSDLYGYTF
>TRBJ1-6|TRBV7-6|-|TRBD1
TGTGCCAGCAGCCGACAGGGTCGGAATTCACCCCTCCACTTT
CASSRQGRNSPLHF
>TRBJ2-3|TRBV5-1|-|TRBD1
TGCGCCAGCGGATTTCAGGGGGACACAGATACGCAGTATTTT
CASGFQGDTDTQYF
>TRBJ2-5|TRBV11-1|-|-
TGTGCCAGCAGCAGCGGGCCCCAAGAGACCCAGTACTTC
CASSSGPQETQYF
>TRBJ1-5|TRBV19|-|-
TGTGCCAGTAGTATCAAGTATGGAGGACAGCCCCAGCATTTT
CASSIKYGGQPQHF
>TRBJ1-2|TRBV7-9|-|-
TGTGCCAGCAGCTTAGGCAGAGGGCGGGGAGGCTACACCTTC
CASSLGRGRGGYTF
>TRBJ1-1|TRBV7-3|-|-
TGTGCCAGCAGCTTGGGGCAGGGAAACACTGAAGCTTTCTTT
CASSLGQGNTEAFF
>TRBJ1-6|TRBV19|few|-
TGTGCCAGTAGTATCGCCGAGGGGGTGAGGAATTCACCCCTCCACTTT
CASSIAEGVRNSPLHF
>TRBJ2-5|TRBV5-4|-|TRBD1
TGTGCCAGCAGCTCGGGGGGATGGGACAGGGGGATGGAGACCCAGTACTTC
CASSSGGWDRGMETQYF
>TRBJ2-7|TRBV27|-|TRBD1
TGTGCCAGCAGTTTGACCGGGACAGTGGGGGATGAGCAGTACTTC
CASSLTGTVGDEQYF
>TRBJ1-3|TRBV9|-|-
TGTGCCAGCAGCAATGCGGCGGGAAACACCATATATTTT
CASSNAAGNTIYF
>TRBJ2-7|TRBV29-1|-|-
TGCAGCGTTGGGACAGACAAGGCCTACGAGCAGTACTTC
CSVGTDKAYEQYF
>TRBJ2-5|TRBV2|-|TRBD2
TGTGCCAGCAGCCGGACTAGCCCACTGCAGACCCAGTACTTC
CASSRTSPLQTQYF
>TRBJ1-6|TRBV12-5|-|-
TGTGCTAGTGGGCCTCAACGGGGTAATTCACCCCTCCACTTT
CASGPQRGNSPLHF
>TRBJ2-2|TRBV9|-|-
TGTGCCAGCGAAGCAAGGGGCACCAACACCGGGGAGCTGTTTTTT
CASEARGTNTGELFF
>TRBJ2-3|TRBV7-3|-|TRBD2
TGTGCCAGCAGCTTAATTTGTTTTCTGGTCGGGACTACCCGATACACAGATACGCAGTATTTT
CASSLICFLVGTTRYTDTQYF
>TRBJ1-3|TRBV4-1|-|TRBD1
TGCGCCAGCAGCCAAGATCTAGGGACAGGGTACGGAAACACCATATATTTT
CASSQDLGTGYGNTIYF
>TRBJ2-5|TRBV5-1|-|TRBD2
TGCGCCAGCACCCTTTCTAGCGGGCTCGACCAAGAGACCCAGTACTTC
CASTLSSGLDQETQYF
>TRBJ1-2|TRBV28|-|-
TGTGCCAGCAGTTTTCCAAACTATGGCTACACCTTC
CASSFPNYGYTF
>TRBJ1-1|TRBV28|once|TRBD1
TGTGCCAGCGCGTGGACACCCGGGACAGGGAACACTGAAGCTTTCTTT
CASAWTPGTGNTEAFF
>TRBJ1-5|TRBV19|-|-
TGTGCCAGTAGTACAAGGGCACAGGGCCTGAATCAGCCCCAGCATTTT
CASSTRAQGLNQPQHF
>TRBJ1-6|TRBV5-1|-|-
TGCGCCAGCAGCGGAAGGACAGAAAGAAATTCACCCCTCCACTTT
CASSGRTERNSPLHF
>TRBJ1-6|TRBV4-1|-|TRBD1
TGCGCCAGCAGCCAAGTTCCCAGGGGGCGAGGATCACCCCTCCACTTT
CASSQVPRGRGSPLHF
>TRBJ1-2|TRBV7-9|few|TRBD1
TGTGCCAGCAGCATCTTAGGGACCAGGACAGGGCATGGCTACACCTTC
CASSILGTRTGHGYTF